This is a list of T cell receptor beta chains from one sample in a study of a mutant IDH1 vaccine in newly diagnosed glioma. The assay was immunoSEQ multiplex PCR, and TCRdb's table has in-frame clones only and misses some. The sample holds about 66,000 clones, roughly 80% seen once. For these TCRs, the target antigens are not known. The sequenced sample was PBMCs, obtained from a glioma patient whose treatment included an IDH1 peptide vaccine. Receptor source: a woman in her fifties or sixties with glioma. Each CDR3 is given with its conserved first and last residue.

v_call: TRBV5-4
j_call: TRBJ2-3
cdr3_aa: CASSSFATDTQYF

v_call: TRBV7-6
j_call: TRBJ1-5
cdr3_aa: CASSLTRTGGNQPQHF

v_call: TRBV19
j_call: TRBJ1-1
cdr3_aa: CASSTESRRATEAFF

v_call: TRBV18
j_call: TRBJ1-1
cdr3_aa: CASSSGQPEAFF

v_call: TRBV30
j_call: TRBJ2-3
cdr3_aa: CAWSVLSGGEDTQYF

v_call: TRBV7-2
j_call: TRBJ2-7
cdr3_aa: CASSFTGQGSYEQYF

v_call: TRBV18
j_call: TRBJ1-5
cdr3_aa: CASSPGPGSNQPQHF

v_call: TRBV5-6
j_call: TRBJ2-7
cdr3_aa: CASSPDRDYEQYF

v_call: TRBV9
j_call: TRBJ2-2
cdr3_aa: CASSWSGGPKNTGELFF

v_call: TRBV5-1
j_call: TRBJ2-3
cdr3_aa: CASSLEDRTTDTQYF

v_call: TRBV5-1
j_call: TRBJ1-1
cdr3_aa: CASSLGQGATEAFF

v_call: TRBV28
j_call: TRBJ1-1
cdr3_aa: CASSFVRGMNTEAFF

v_call: TRBV19
j_call: TRBJ1-5
cdr3_aa: CASSTYFDSNQPQHF

v_call: TRBV7-9
j_call: TRBJ2-7
cdr3_aa: CASSSSWGDRVSYEQYF

v_call: TRBV6-4
j_call: TRBJ1-1
cdr3_aa: CASSLTGTTEAFF

v_call: TRBV7-2
j_call: TRBJ1-2
cdr3_aa: CASSLAEGIGRGYTF

v_call: TRBV6-5
j_call: TRBJ1-1
cdr3_aa: CASSYDVVGAEAFF

v_call: TRBV10-3
j_call: TRBJ1-1
cdr3_aa: CAASGTANTEAFF

v_call: TRBV7-8
j_call: TRBJ2-5
cdr3_aa: CASSSRLETQYF

v_call: TRBV6-1
j_call: TRBJ1-4
cdr3_aa: CASSRGTGFEKLFF

v_call: TRBV7-2
j_call: TRBJ1-2
cdr3_aa: CASSFKGGGGYTF

v_call: TRBV6-6
j_call: TRBJ1-4
cdr3_aa: CASGREGSNEKLFF

v_call: TRBV5-4
j_call: TRBJ2-7
cdr3_aa: CASSFRLGASGRSYEQYF